What follows are 30 T cell receptor beta chains derived from one specimen sequenced in a study of shared clonotypes between healthy human individuals. The data were produced by immunoSEQ multiplex PCR, yet TCRdb's version contains in-frame clones alone and is incomplete. The repertoire holds 2 million to 2.5 million clones, with 90% to 96% as singletons. The sample comprised naive CD4+ T cells sorted from blood. Stated subset: CD45RA+ positively selected. The receptors here all came from a man aged 18 to 29 in good health.

This chain uses TRBV5-1 with TRBJ2-3; 7 nucleotides line up with TRBD1. Germline trimming cut 3 bases from V and 0 bases from J; bases unmatched to any gene: 4. This CDR3 has 15 residues. Germline CDR1 and CDR2: SGHRS and YFSETQ. This chain's CDR3 is CASSWDSTSTDTQYF. CDR3 nucleotides: TGCGCCAGCAGCTGGGACAGTACTAGCACAGATACGCAGTATTTT.

This clone was observed a handful of times. The chain is built from TRBV6-6 and TRBJ2-2; 7 nucleotides agree with TRBD2. Looked up from germline, CDR1 is MNHNY and CDR2 is SVGAGI (reference sequence). V was clipped by 5 bases and J by 1 base; unmatched bases: 4. This CDR3 region has 15 residues. CDR3 in amino acids: CASSPIAGNTGELFF. The CDR3 nucleotides are TGTGCCAGCAGTCCCATAGCGGGGAACACCGGGGAGCTGTTTTTT.

The chain combines TRBV28 with TRBJ1-2; perhaps TRBD1 as D (5 bases). The germline V gene has CDR1 MDHEN and CDR2 SYDVKM. The CDR3 consists of 13 residues. Trimming removed 4 bases from V and 8 bases from J, with 14 bases in between. The CDR3 is CASSSSGDLGYTF. In DNA, the CDR3 is TGTGCCAGCAGTTCCTCCGGGGACCTAGGCTACACCTTC.

In the case of this clone: The identical CDR3 is also encoded by other nucleotide sequences in the sample. The rearrangement uses TRBV5-4 and TRBJ2-7; D unclear. The CDR3 spans 13 residues. The germline gives CDR1 SGHNT, CDR2 YYREEE (reference sequence). The ends were cut back, 0 bases at V and 2 bases at J, with 6 bases in the middle. The DNA for the CDR3 is TGTGCCAGCAGCTTGGACACAACCTACGAGCAGTACTTC. Translated: CASSLDTTYEQYF.

In its sample, this clone was seen once. This rearrangement joins TRBV6-1 to TRBJ1-2; weak D call: TRBD1 (6 bases). This CDR3 comprises 13 residues. V dropped 5 bases and J dropped 4 bases, with 11 bases sitting between them. Germline V gene lookup returns CDR1 MNHNS and CDR2 SASEGT. The CDR3 DNA reads as TGTGCCAGCAGTAGACAGGAAACCTATGGCTACACCTTC. It encodes CASSRQETYGYTF.

Note on this clone: Other DNA sequences of this sample code for an identical CDR3. The chain is built from TRBV5-4 and TRBJ2-3; 7 nucleotides agree with TRBD2. The J segment lost 0 bases and the V segment lost 2 bases, leaving 3 bases of the junction unmatched. The germline V gene encodes CDR1 SGHNT and CDR2 YYREEE (reference sequence). The CDR3 consists of 15 residues. The CDR3, as DNA: TGTGCCAGCAGCTTCCCGGGGGGAAGCACAGATACGCAGTATTTT. Translated: CASSFPGGSTDTQYF. Drawing the rest from reference TRBV5-4 and TRBJ2-3, the complete variable domain is ETGVTQSPTHLIKTRGQQVTLRCSSQSGHNTVSWYQQALGQGPQFIFQYYREEENGRGNFPPRFSGLQFPNYSSELNVNALELDDSALYLCASSFPGGSTDTQYFGPGTRLTVL.

A single count supports this clone. The chain employs TRBV5-1 and TRBJ2-7; 7 nucleotides align to TRBD1. This CDR3 has 15 amino acids. With 0 bases clipped from V and 5 bases from J, the junction kept 8 bases outside the gene matches. Germline assignment: CDR1 SGHRS and CDR2 YFSETQ. CDR3 in DNA: TGCGCCAGCAGCTTGGTTGGTCAGGGGGTTCACGAGCAGTACTTC. This codes for CASSLVGQGVHEQYF.

This chain links TRBV30 with TRBJ2-1, with a weak D call TRBD2 (5 bases). V was pared by 7 bases and J by 6 bases, with 16 bases between. CDR1 and CDR2 (germline): GTSNPN, SVGIG (reference sequence). The CDR3 is made up of 13 amino acids. The chain's CDR3 is CALGLAPGNEQFF. Here the CDR3 DNA reads TGTGCCTTAGGACTGGCGCCCGGCAATGAGCAGTTCTTC.

The J gene is TRBJ2-7, the V gene TRBV29-1, with D uncertain. The germline CDR1 and CDR2 sequences are SQVTM and ANQGSEA. Trimming stripped 4 bases from V and 0 bases from J, with 10 bases between. The CDR3 consists of 13 residues. The CDR3 DNA is TGCAGCGTTGCGGCGCCTCACTCCTACGAGCAGTACTTC. Protein: CSVAAPHSYEQYF.

V is TRBV9 and J is TRBJ2-1; possible D gene TRBD1, 6 bases. This CDR3 has 14 amino acids. V shed 3 bases and J shed 5 bases, with 12 bases lying between them. In germline, CDR1 is SGDLS, CDR2 YYNGEE. The CDR3 DNA follows: TGTGCCAGCAGCGACGGGACACGGGACAATGAGCAGTTCTTC. Residues: CASSDGTRDNEQFF.

The chain carries TRBV13 and TRBJ2-1, with 8 bases identical to TRBD1. This CDR3 contains 16 residues. The germline V gene encodes CDR1 PRHDT and CDR2 FYEKMQ (reference sequence). V dropped 11 bases and J dropped 0; count of bases not matched to a gene: 12. The CDR3 spells CAGKTGGTSSYNEQFF. The CDR3 coding sequence is TGTGCCGGGAAAACAGGGGGTACGAGCTCCTACAATGAGCAGTTCTTC. The full variable domain, completed using reference TRBV13 and TRBJ2-1, is AAGVIQSPRHLIKEKRETATLKCYPIPRHDTVYWYQQGPGQDPQFLISFYEKMQSDKGSIPDRFSAQQFSDYHSELNMSSLELGDSALYFCAGKTGGTSSYNEQFFGPGTRLTVL.

The rearrangement joins TRBV28 to TRBJ1-2; tentatively, D is TRBD1 (5 bases). Trimming pared 0 bases from V and 5 bases from J, leaving 10 bases between. This CDR3 is 14 amino acids long. Germline V gene lookup returns CDR1 MDHEN and CDR2 SYDVKM. CDR3 protein: CASSLWGEGYGYTF. The CDR3 region has the DNA TGTGCCAGCAGTTTATGGGGGGAAGGGTATGGCTACACCTTC.

The chain uses TRBV5-8 and TRBJ2-7, with TRBD1 as a possible D gene (7 bases). Trimming took 2 bases from V and 3 from J, leaving 27 bases between them. Germline lookup yields CDR1 SGHTS and CDR2 YDEGEE. The CDR3 is 19 amino acids. CDR3 coding DNA: TGTGCCAGCAGCTTACTTTGGCCAGGGAGGCAGGGGGTGGACTACGAGCAGTACTTC. Protein product: CASSLLWPGRQGVDYEQYF. The whole variable domain, filled in from reference TRBV5-8 and TRBJ2-7, reads EAGVTQSPTHLIKTRGQQATLRCSPISGHTSVYWYQQALGLGLQFLLWYDEGEERNRGNFPPRFSGRQFPNYSSELNVNALELEDSALYLCASSLLWPGRQGVDYEQYFGPGTRLTVT.

This chain uses TRBV10-2 with TRBJ2-7, with D perhaps being TRBD1 or TRBD2 (5 bases each). The CDR3 spans 13 residues. Deletions cut 5 bases from V and 3 bases from J, with 11 bases between. Germline CDR1 is WSHSY and CDR2 is SAAADI. CDR3 region: CASSPGTNYEQYF. The CDR3 coding sequence is TGCGCCAGCAGTCCCGGGACCAACTACGAGCAGTACTTC.

Turning to this clone: Other nucleotide sequences from this sample produce the same CDR3. The CDR3 nucleotides read TGCGCCAGCAGCGGGGGACAGGGGAACTATGGCTACACCTTC. Its translation is CASSGGQGNYGYTF. This chain uses TRBV5-1 with TRBJ1-2; 10 bases align to TRBD1. The CDR3 totals 14 residues. Losses at the gene ends were 4 bases for V and 2 bases for J; bases not matched to a gene: 2. Germline assignment: CDR1 SGHRS and CDR2 YFSETQ. Drawing the rest from reference TRBV5-1 and TRBJ1-2, the complete variable domain is KAGVTQTPRYLIKTRGQQVTLSCSPISGHRSVSWYQQTPGQGLQFLFEYFSETQRNKGNFPGRFSGRQFSNSRSEMNVSTLELGDSALYLCASSGGQGNYGYTFGSGTRLTVV.

As to this clone: Its ends do not fully match the called genes, so a read error is possible. This sequence joins TRBV7-7 and TRBJ2-2, with D perhaps assigned TRBD1 or TRBD2 (5 bases each). The CDR3 loop spans 13 amino acids. Germline loops: CDR1 SSHAT, CDR2 FNYEAQ (reference sequence). DNA for the CDR3: TGTGCTAGCAGCTTAGGGACGGCCGGGGAGCTGTTTTTT. It translates to CASSLGTAGELFF.

The chain recombines TRBV4-1 with TRBJ2-4, with TRBD2 matching over 14 bases. Germline trimming cut 4 bases from V and 3 bases from J; bases unmatched to any gene: 2. This CDR3 is 16 amino acids long. Germline V lookup: CDR1 MGHRA, CDR2 YSYEKL. The CDR3 DNA reads as TGCGCCAGCAGCCCAGGACTAGCGGGGGGCAAAAACATTCAGTACTTC. It codes for CASSPGLAGGKNIQYF.

V usage is TRBV4-3 and J usage is TRBJ2-7; D gene unclear. This CDR3 spans 17 amino acids. V was clipped by 0 bases and J by 3 bases, with 18 bases between them. Looked up from germline, CDR1 is LGHNA and CDR2 is YSLEER. The CDR3 here is CASSQDPPDIVLYEQYF. CDR3 coding DNA: TGCGCCAGCAGCCAAGACCCACCTGACATAGTCCTCTACGAGCAGTACTTC.

The chain links TRBV30 to TRBJ1-2; 12 bases line up with TRBD1. In germline, CDR1 is GTSNPN, CDR2 SVGIG (reference sequence). Unmatched junction bases numbered 9, after V lost 5 bases and J lost 5 bases. CDR3 size: 15 residues. DNA for the CDR3: TGTGCCTGGTCCCGCGGGACAGGGGGCCAGTATGGCTACACCTTC. This sequence encodes CAWSRGTGGQYGYTF.

This chain uses TRBV5-8 with TRBJ1-4, with a possible D match to TRBD1 (6 bases). Trimming removed 0 bases at V and 0 bases at J, with 9 bases between. This CDR3 comprises 16 residues. The V gene's germline CDR1 is SGHTS and CDR2 YDEGEE. The CDR3 coding sequence is TGTGCCAGCAGCTTGGGACAGGCTGCAACTAATGAAAAACTGTTTTTT. The encoded protein is CASSLGQAATNEKLFF.

V is TRBV28 and J is TRBJ1-4, with TRBD1 matching 9 bases. The CDR3 sequence is 16 residues long. Germline-derived CDR1 and CDR2 are MDHEN and SYDVKM. The ends lost 7 bases at V and 5 bases at J; junction bases unmatched: 11. The CDR3 here is CASIRRSGTGNEKLFF. CDR3 bases: TGTGCCAGCATCCGTCGGTCCGGGACAGGGAATGAAAAACTGTTTTTT.

The V and J genes are TRBV6-5 and TRBJ2-2; 8 bases line up with TRBD1. Germline V CDR1 and CDR2: MNHEY, SVGAGI. The length of the CDR3 is 12 residues. The V and J ends lost 6 bases and 11 bases, in that order; junction bases with no gene match: 5. The CDR3 nucleotides read TGTGCCAGCAGGGACAGGGAGAGCGAGCTGTTTTTT. It codes for CASRDRESELFF.

The gene calls are TRBV27 and TRBJ1-2, with D unresolved. The CDR3 covers 15 residues. Looked up from germline, CDR1 is MNHEY and CDR2 is SMNVEV (reference sequence). Trimming stripped 0 bases from V and 3 bases from J, with 11 bases between. CDR3 sequence (DNA): TGTGCCAGCAGTTTATCGAATGGAGACTACTATGGCTACACCTTC. It yields the protein CASSLSNGDYYGYTF.

The rearrangement uses TRBV28 and TRBJ2-1, with TRBD2 as a possible D gene (6 bases). CDR3 size: 17 residues. Between the trimmed V and J ends, which lost 3 bases and 0 bases, there was a span of 15 bases. The germline CDR1 and CDR2 sequences are MDHEN and SYDVKM. The chain's CDR3 is CASSLTGAEVSYNEQFF. The CDR3 DNA reads as TGTGCCAGCAGTTTGACGGGAGCGGAGGTCTCCTACAATGAGCAGTTCTTC.

The chain joins TRBV18 to TRBJ2-1; D is unresolved. There are 17 residues in the CDR3. The germline V gene has CDR1 KGHSH and CDR2 LQKENI. V was cut by 6 bases and J by 6 bases, with 24 bases left in between. In DNA, the CDR3 is TGTGCCAGCTCTCCTTACCAAGGCGCTGTGGTTGGCAATGAGCAGTTCTTC. Protein sequence: CASSPYQGAVVGNEQFF. The whole variable domain, filled in from reference TRBV18 and TRBJ2-1, reads NAGVMQNPRHLVRRRGQEARLRCSPMKGHSHVYWYRQLPEEGLKFMVYLQKENIIDESGMPKERFSAEFPKEGPSILRIQQVVRGDSAAYFCASSPYQGAVVGNEQFFGPGTRLTVL.

This CDR3 is CASSPTGPTNSPLHF. For the CDR3, the DNA is TGTGCCAGCAGCCCCACAGGACCAACTAATTCACCCCTCCACTTT. The chain combines TRBV5-6 with TRBJ1-6; weak D call: TRBD1 (5 bases). CDR3 size: 15 residues. The V gene lost 4 bases and the J gene lost 6 bases, with 14 bases spanning the gap. The germline CDR1 and CDR2 sequences are SGHDT and YYEEEE.

V usage is TRBV28 and J usage is TRBJ2-1; 9 nucleotides agree with TRBD1. The CDR3 length is 15 residues. The V gene end was trimmed by 6 bases and the J gene end by 5 bases; junction bases not matched to a gene: 8. Germline loops: CDR1 MDHEN, CDR2 SYDVKM. The CDR3 nucleotides read TGTGCCAGCAGATATACAGGGGGCATCAACAATGAGCAGTTCTTC. Its protein product is CASRYTGGINNEQFF.

Comments on this clone: The same CDR3 can be traced to other DNA sequences in this sample. The chain has TRBV7-2 and TRBJ2-7; D unclear. Looked up from germline, CDR1 is SGHTA and CDR2 is FQGNSA. Trimming took 5 bases from V and 4 from J, leaving 9 bases between them. This CDR3 contains 12 residues. In DNA form, the CDR3 reads TGTGCCAGCAGCCTTTGGGGATACGAGCAGTACTTC. Amino acids: CASSLWGYEQYF.

The rearrangement links TRBV25-1 to TRBJ1-1; TRBD1 agrees at 7 bases. The length of the CDR3 is 14 residues. V shed 2 bases, J shed 7 bases, and the junction held 7 bases outside the gene matches. Germline CDR1 is MGHDK and CDR2 is SYGVNS. CDR3 DNA sequence: TGTGCCAGCAGTGAACCCGGACAGGAGGTTGAAGCTTTCTTT. Translation gives CASSEPGQEVEAFF.

The chain combines TRBV10-3 with TRBJ1-1, with a possible D match to TRBD1 (6 bases). This CDR3 is built from 15 residues. Between the trimmed V and J ends, which lost 7 bases and 1 base, there was a span of 16 bases. Per the germline V gene, CDR1 is ENHRY and CDR2 is SYGVKD. CDR3 amino acids: CAITPGGGANTEAFF. The CDR3 nucleotides read TGTGCCATCACCCCTGGGGGGGGCGCGAACACTGAAGCTTTCTTT.